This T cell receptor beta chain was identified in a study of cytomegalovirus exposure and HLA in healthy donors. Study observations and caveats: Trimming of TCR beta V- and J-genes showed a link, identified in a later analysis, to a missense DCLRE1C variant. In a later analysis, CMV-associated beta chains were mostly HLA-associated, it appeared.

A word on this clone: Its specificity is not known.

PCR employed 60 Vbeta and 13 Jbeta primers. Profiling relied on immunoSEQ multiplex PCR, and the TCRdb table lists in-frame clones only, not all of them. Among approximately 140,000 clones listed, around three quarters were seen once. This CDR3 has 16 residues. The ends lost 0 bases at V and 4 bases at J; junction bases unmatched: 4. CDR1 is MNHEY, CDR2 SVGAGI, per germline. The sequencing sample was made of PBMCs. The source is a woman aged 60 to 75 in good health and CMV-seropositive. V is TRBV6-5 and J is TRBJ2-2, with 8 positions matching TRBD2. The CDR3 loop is CASSYSSGAGTGELFF. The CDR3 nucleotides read TGTGCCAGCAGTTACTCTAGCGGGGCTGGCACCGGGGAGCTGTTTTTT.